This T cell receptor (beta chain) was sequenced during a study of blood T cell repertoires in COVID-19. Across the study: The United States, Italy and Spain were the sources of the acute and convalescent COVID-19 samples.

This clone appeared a few times. Method: immunoSEQ multiplex PCR; TCRdb's copy keeps in-frame clones and lacks some. The sample shows 85,000 to 95,000 clones, 72% of them seen only once. Germline V gene sequence: CDR1 LNHDA, CDR2 SQIVND (reference sequence). Trimming stripped 0 bases from V and 2 bases from J, with 14 bases between. The CDR3 covers 17 residues. The clonotype was recovered from a woman aged 80 or over with acute or convalescent COVID-19. Sequences were obtained from peripheral blood. The chain is built from TRBV19 and TRBJ1-5; no clear D gene. The CDR3 region has the DNA TGTGCCAGTAGTATAGATTTGGCAAAAATCGGCAATCAGCCCCAGCATTTT. It translates to CASSIDLAKIGNQPQHF.